This T cell receptor beta chain originates from a study of T cells after yellow fever vaccination. Overall study: Fractions containing few cells were prepared with SMART-Seq v4 Ultra Low Input.

Using its own MiXCR run on the 5' RACE reads, TCRdb lists one record per CDR3 protein. Here the sample spans around 330,000 distinct CDR3 sequences, approximately 3.9% being singletons. In this sample, this clonotype turned up once. The CDR3 has 16 amino acids. V was pared by 6 bases and J by 2 bases, with 11 bases of the junction left unmatched. This TCR derives from a man aged 18-30 years who received the YFV17D yellow fever vaccine. Sequenced here: PBMCs, sampled on the day of the yellow fever booster vaccination. This chain links TRBV12-3 or TRBV12-4 with TRBJ2-5, with TRBD1 identical over 8 bases. The CDR3 spells CASSSPGQDLQETQYF. CDR3 DNA: TGTGCCAGCAGCAGCCCGGGACAGGACTTACAAGAGACCCAGTACTTC.